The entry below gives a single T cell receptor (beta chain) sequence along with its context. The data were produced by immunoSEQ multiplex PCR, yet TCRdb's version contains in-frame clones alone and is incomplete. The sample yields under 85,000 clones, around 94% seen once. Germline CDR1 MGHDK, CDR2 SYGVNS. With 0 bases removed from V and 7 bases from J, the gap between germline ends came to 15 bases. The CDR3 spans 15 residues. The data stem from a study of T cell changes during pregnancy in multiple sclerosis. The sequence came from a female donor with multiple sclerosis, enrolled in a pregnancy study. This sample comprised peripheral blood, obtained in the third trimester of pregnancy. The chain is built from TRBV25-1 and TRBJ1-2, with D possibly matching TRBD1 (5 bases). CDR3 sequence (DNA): TGTGCCAGCAGTGAATATAAAACAGGAATACGTGGCTACACCTTC. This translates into CASSEYKTGIRGYTF.